Sequencing of this TCR beta chain was carried out in a study of T cell responses to AZD1222 COVID-19 vaccine. The study, taken as a whole, reports: Regions 160-218 and 743-854 dominated among vaccine-associated CD4 TCRs spanning spike. Clonal diversity may have been underestimated, and the donors were mostly white British, with more females than males. Seropositive AZD1222 recipients at baseline numbered only five to seven.

The repertoire was sequenced with immunoSEQ multiplex PCR; TCRdb's copy has only in-frame clones and lacks some. The sample has over 90,000 clones; about four fifths are singletons. V gave up 6 bases and J gave up 6 bases, with 24 bases separating them. Germline CDR1 MDHEN, CDR2 SYDVKM. This CDR3 has 17 residues. Worth noting for this clone: Its target is unknown.

This chain links TRBV28 with TRBJ2-4, with a possible D match to TRBD1 (6 bases). The sequence came from an adult in good health. This specimen consisted of peripheral blood, obtained on day 0 of AZD1222 vaccination. CDR3 DNA: TGTGCCAGCAGCCAACCCGGGACACCCCGGTTGGGAAACATTCAGTACTTC. Protein: CASSQPGTPRLGNIQYF.